The 10 T cell receptor beta chains below come from one sample, sequenced in a study of glioma-infiltrating T cells after dendritic cell vaccination. Sequenced by immunoSEQ multiplex PCR; TCRdb stores in-frame clones only, minus some. The table lists roughly 47,000 clones, roughly 87% of them singletons. The specimen comprised blood, sampled before dendritic cell vaccination. Receptor source: a human donor with glioblastoma.

This chain links TRBV9 with TRBJ1-1, with TRBD1 as a possible D gene (6 bases). This CDR3 contains 15 residues. CDR1 is SGDLS, CDR2 YYNGEE, per germline. With 0 bases removed from V and 4 bases from J, the gap between germline ends came to 13 bases. CDR3: CASSVDWTAATEAFF. The DNA of the CDR3 is TGTGCCAGCAGCGTAGACTGGACAGCCGCCACTGAAGCTTTCTTT.

This sequence joins TRBV5-1 and TRBJ2-3, with TRBD2 matching 13 bases. CDR1 and CDR2 from the germline V gene are SGHRS and YFSETQ. V lost 3 bases to trimming and J lost 3 bases; unmatched junction nucleotides: 1. There are 15 residues in the CDR3. CDR3 region: CASSSGLAGTDTQYF. CDR3 in DNA: TGCGCCAGCAGCTCGGGACTAGCGGGGACAGATACGCAGTATTTT.

The chain employs TRBV6-1 and TRBJ1-1; 7 bases are shared with TRBD1. The ends lost 2 bases at V and 7 bases at J; junction bases unmatched: 13. This CDR3 has 16 residues. Per germline, CDR1 MNHNS and CDR2 SASEGT. CDR3 nucleotides: TGTGCCAGCAGTGAATTTTTCAGAGGGGGCGCGGTTGAAGCTTTCTTT. Protein: CASSEFFRGGAVEAFF.

V is TRBV5-6 and J is TRBJ1-5; D is perhaps TRBD1 (5 bases). CDR1 is SGHDT and CDR2 is YYEEEE in the germline V gene. The CDR3 has 13 amino acids. V lost 2 bases, J lost 2 bases, and 5 bases lay in between. CDR3 in amino acids: CASSLQGNQPQHF. The CDR3 DNA reads TGTGCCAGCAGCTTACAGGGCAATCAGCCCCAGCATTTT.

The chain uses TRBV6-4 and TRBJ2-3, with a weak D call TRBD2 (6 bases). Germline V gene lookup returns CDR1 MRHNA and CDR2 SNTAGT. Trimming left V 3 bases short and J 0 bases short, with 10 bases between. This CDR3 region has 15 residues. The CDR3 DNA follows: TGTGCCAGCAGTGAAGGGACTCTAAGCACAGATACGCAGTATTTT. Its translation: CASSEGTLSTDTQYF.

This chain uses TRBV6-5 with TRBJ2-1, with TRBD1 as a possible D gene (5 bases). The CDR3 is made up of 14 amino acids. The germline V and J ends were trimmed by 6 bases and 1 base, with 10 bases remaining between them. Germline CDR1 is MNHEY and CDR2 is SVGAGI. The CDR3 sequence: CASRGPSSYNEQFF. DNA of the CDR3: TGTGCCAGCAGGGGGCCTTCATCCTACAATGAGCAGTTCTTC.

This clone was picked up one time. This chain links TRBV5-1 with TRBJ2-3, with 12 bases fitting TRBD2. Germline V lookup: CDR1 SGHRS, CDR2 YFSETQ. The CDR3 consists of 16 residues. The J segment lost 6 bases and the V segment lost 4 bases, leaving 9 bases of the junction unmatched. The CDR3 bases are TGCGCCAGCAGCCCTACTAGCGGGGGGTCGAGGGATACGCAGTATTTT. Its translation: CASSPTSGGSRDTQYF.

This clone was counted a single time. CDR3 DNA: TGTGCCAGCAGTTACTCGACGGCGGGAGTCACAGATACGCAGTATTTT. This translates into CASSYSTAGVTDTQYF. The V and J genes are TRBV6-5 and TRBJ2-3, with 7 bases matching TRBD2. Trimming removed 0 bases from V and 2 bases from J; junction bases left unmatched: 5. The CDR3 totals 16 residues. Germline V gene sequence: CDR1 MNHEY, CDR2 SVGAGI.

In DNA, the CDR3 is TGCAGCGTTGGGGGACAGGGGGCCACTGGGGCCAACGTCCTGACTTTC. This codes for CSVGGQGATGANVLTF. This rearrangement joins TRBV29-1 to TRBJ2-6; 12 positions agree with TRBD1. The CDR3 covers 16 residues. CDR1 and CDR2 (germline): SQVTM, ANQGSEA. V shed 4 bases and J 2 bases; nucleotides not matched to a gene: 3.

This clone came up a few times. The rearrangement uses TRBV29-1 and TRBJ2-2; the match to TRBD2 covers 13 bases. The CDR3 sequence is 15 residues long. The germline V gene has CDR1 SQVTM and CDR2 ANQGSEA. V was clipped by 4 bases and J by 5 bases; unmatched bases: 4. The CDR3 region has the DNA TGCAGCGTTGTGGAACTAGCGGGAGGGACCGGGGAGCTGTTTTTT. Its translation is CSVVELAGGTGELFF.